This T cell receptor (beta chain) is from a study of cytomegalovirus exposure and HLA in healthy donors. Libraries were prepared by immunoSEQ multiplex PCR; TCRdb keeps only in-frame clonotypes and omits some of them. This table has approximately 280,000 clones, 70% to 90% appearing once. The CDR3 has 17 amino acids. CDR1 and CDR2 (germline): MNHEY, SMNVEV (reference sequence). The trim removed 2 bases at V and 4 bases at J, leaving 10 bases unmatched. The TCR sequence derives from a woman under 30 in good health and CMV-seronegative. The chain couples TRBV27 to TRBJ1-1; 10 bases are a match to TRBD1. Sequencing used PBMCs. CDR3 sequence reads: CASSLRAGQGYATEAFF. CDR3 bases: TGTGCCAGCAGTTTAAGAGCGGGACAGGGGTATGCCACTGAAGCTTTCTTT.